These T cell receptor beta chains were read from a single sample in a study of identical twins. TCRdb reanalysed the 5' RACE reads using MiXCR and keeps one entry per CDR3 protein. The table shows roughly 750,000 distinct CDR3 sequences, with about 20% occurring only once. The same data also went into a second study, on T cells expressing NK-cell markers.

The sample consisted of PBMCs. The receptors here all came from a woman aged 18-29 years in good health. The CDR3 runs from the conserved cysteine through the conserved F or W. D genes are given only for firm matches. Some rows have no size entry. The others give once, few or many, or a class for an expanded clone.

clone size: -
D gene: TRBD2
J gene: TRBJ2-1
V gene: TRBV7-6
CDR3 DNA: TGTGCCAGCAGCTTAGGGGGACTAGTCAGTAACAATGAGCAGTTCTTC
CDR3 protein: CASSLGGLVSNNEQFF

clone size: many
D gene: -
J gene: TRBJ1-1
V gene: TRBV12-3/TRBV12-4
CDR3 DNA: TGTGCCAGCAGTTCCACTGAAGCTTTCTTT
CDR3 protein: CASSSTEAFF

clone size: few
D gene: -
J gene: TRBJ2-1
V gene: TRBV10-3
CDR3 DNA: TGTGCCATCAGGGACCGATACAATGAGCAGTTCTTC
CDR3 protein: CAIRDRYNEQFF

clone size: -
D gene: -
J gene: TRBJ2-1
V gene: TRBV15
CDR3 DNA: TGTGCCACCAGCAGAGACCCCTGGACCTGGGGGTCCTACAATGAGCAGTTCTTC
CDR3 protein: CATSRDPWTWGSYNEQFF

clone size: few
D gene: TRBD2
J gene: TRBJ2-1
V gene: TRBV20-1
CDR3 DNA: TGCAGTGCTAGATCTAGCGGGGGGCTGAATGAGCAGTTCTTC
CDR3 protein: CSARSSGGLNEQFF

clone size: -
D gene: -
J gene: TRBJ1-1
V gene: TRBV20-1
CDR3 DNA: TGCAGTCCAGGAGGGGGCACTGAAGCTTTCTTT
CDR3 protein: CSPGGGTEAFF

clone size: many
D gene: TRBD2
J gene: TRBJ2-7
V gene: TRBV11-2
CDR3 DNA: TGTGCCAGCAGCCGTGGACTAGTTGCCTACGAGCAGTACTTC
CDR3 protein: CASSRGLVAYEQYF

clone size: -
D gene: -
J gene: TRBJ1-3
V gene: TRBV20-1
CDR3 DNA: TGCAGTGCCGCGGGACGGTGGGACACCATATATTTT
CDR3 protein: CSAAGRWDTIYF

clone size: few
D gene: TRBD1
J gene: TRBJ2-1
V gene: TRBV5-1
CDR3 DNA: TGCGCCAGCAGCCGAACAGGGGTCGGGAATGAGCAGTTCTTC
CDR3 protein: CASSRTGVGNEQFF

clone size: few
D gene: TRBD2
J gene: TRBJ2-1
V gene: TRBV5-1
CDR3 DNA: TGCGCCAGCAGCTTGACTAGCGGGAGGGCCGACGACAATGAGCAGTTCTTC
CDR3 protein: CASSLTSGRADDNEQFF

clone size: -
D gene: TRBD2
J gene: TRBJ2-5
V gene: TRBV5-5
CDR3 DNA: TGTGCCAGCAGCGGGACTAGCAGGGAGACCCAGTACTTC
CDR3 protein: CASSGTSRETQYF

clone size: -
D gene: -
J gene: TRBJ1-1
V gene: TRBV5-1
CDR3 DNA: TGCGCCAGCAGCTTGCAGGGGCCCTCGAACACTGAAGCTTTCTTT
CDR3 protein: CASSLQGPSNTEAFF

clone size: many
D gene: TRBD1
J gene: TRBJ1-5
V gene: TRBV12-3/TRBV12-4
CDR3 DNA: TGTGCCAGCAGCCGACAGGGTGGGCAGCCCCAGCATTTT
CDR3 protein: CASSRQGGQPQHF

clone size: few
D gene: TRBD2
J gene: TRBJ2-1
V gene: TRBV7-3
CDR3 DNA: TGTGCCAGCAGCCCGACTAGCGGGGGGGCGGTTGAGCAGTTCTTC
CDR3 protein: CASSPTSGGAVEQFF

clone size: few
D gene: -
J gene: TRBJ2-7
V gene: TRBV10-3
CDR3 DNA: TGTGCCATCAGTCAGGACAGAGTCACGTACGAGCAGTACTTC
CDR3 protein: CAISQDRVTYEQYF

clone size: -
D gene: -
J gene: TRBJ2-3
V gene: TRBV7-2
CDR3 DNA: TGTGCCAGCAGCTCAACTAGAATAGGCACAGATACGCAGTATTTT
CDR3 protein: CASSSTRIGTDTQYF

clone size: once
D gene: -
J gene: TRBJ2-7
V gene: TRBV5-6
CDR3 DNA: TGTGCCAGCAGCTGGCCCCGGCGGGGCTTCGAGCAGTACTTC
CDR3 protein: CASSWPRRGFEQYF

clone size: -
D gene: -
J gene: TRBJ1-5
V gene: TRBV6-2/TRBV6-3
CDR3 DNA: TGTGCCAGCAGTTACTTCGGCACCGATCAGCCCCAGCATTTT
CDR3 protein: CASSYFGTDQPQHF

clone size: -
D gene: -
J gene: TRBJ2-1
V gene: TRBV15
CDR3 DNA: TGTGCCACCAGCAGAGATGCTGGGAGGACGGGAGTGAATGAGCAGTTCTTC
CDR3 protein: CATSRDAGRTGVNEQFF

clone size: -
D gene: TRBD1
J gene: TRBJ2-4
V gene: TRBV3-1
CDR3 DNA: TGTGCCAGCAGCTACGACAGGGGCATTCAGTACTTC
CDR3 protein: CASSYDRGIQYF

clone size: -
D gene: -
J gene: TRBJ1-4
V gene: TRBV28
CDR3 DNA: TGTGCCAGCAGTTTCGGAACAGGGAGTAAAAAACTGTTTTTT
CDR3 protein: CASSFGTGSKKLFF

clone size: few
D gene: -
J gene: TRBJ2-5
V gene: TRBV12-3/TRBV12-4
CDR3 DNA: TGTGCCAGCAGTCCGCGGACAGCCCGTGGCCAAGAGACCCAGTACTTC
CDR3 protein: CASSPRTARGQETQYF

clone size: many
D gene: TRBD2
J gene: TRBJ2-3
V gene: TRBV20-1
CDR3 DNA: TGCAGTGCTCCGACTAGCGGGAGGGCCTTGACAGATACGCAGTATTTT
CDR3 protein: CSAPTSGRALTDTQYF

clone size: few
D gene: -
J gene: TRBJ2-2
V gene: TRBV7-2
CDR3 DNA: TGTGCCAGCAGCTTAGCAGAGGGCACCGGGGAGCTGTTTTTT
CDR3 protein: CASSLAEGTGELFF

clone size: -
D gene: TRBD1
J gene: TRBJ2-7
V gene: TRBV10-3
CDR3 DNA: TGTGCCATCAGTGGGGACAGGGCCCTTGCCGAGCAGTACTTC
CDR3 protein: CAISGDRALAEQYF

clone size: few
D gene: -
J gene: TRBJ2-2
V gene: TRBV12-3/TRBV12-4
CDR3 DNA: TGTGCCAGCAGTTTACTCGGGCGGAGGGGCACCGGGGAGCTGTTTTTT
CDR3 protein: CASSLLGRRGTGELFF

clone size: -
D gene: -
J gene: TRBJ2-1
V gene: TRBV6-2/TRBV6-3
CDR3 DNA: TGTGCCAGCAGTTACTCTGGAGGGCGAGGTGAGCAGTTCTTC
CDR3 protein: CASSYSGGRGEQFF

clone size: -
D gene: TRBD2
J gene: TRBJ2-2
V gene: TRBV7-2
CDR3 DNA: TGTGCCAGCAGCTCCTTCACTAGCGACCCCGGGGAGCTGTTTTTT
CDR3 protein: CASSSFTSDPGELFF

clone size: many
D gene: -
J gene: TRBJ2-1
V gene: TRBV3-1
CDR3 DNA: TGTGCCAGCAGCCAAGATATGCGTGGCTCTAGGGATGAGCAGTTCTTC
CDR3 protein: CASSQDMRGSRDEQFF

clone size: many
D gene: -
J gene: TRBJ1-1
V gene: TRBV29-1
CDR3 DNA: TGCAGCGTTGACAAAGATGACACTGAAGCTTTCTTT
CDR3 protein: CSVDKDDTEAFF

clone size: few
D gene: -
J gene: TRBJ2-3
V gene: TRBV6-1
CDR3 DNA: TGTGCCAGCAGCGGGGAGTGGGGGGCAGATACGCAGTATTTT
CDR3 protein: CASSGEWGADTQYF

clone size: -
D gene: -
J gene: TRBJ2-2
V gene: TRBV12-3/TRBV12-4
CDR3 DNA: TGTGCCAGCACCTTCTGGGCCACCGGGGAGCTGTTTTTT
CDR3 protein: CASTFWATGELFF

clone size: few
D gene: TRBD2
J gene: TRBJ2-7
V gene: TRBV7-2
CDR3 DNA: TGTGCCAGCAGCCCTAGCGGGGGGGACTACGAGCAGTACTTC
CDR3 protein: CASSPSGGDYEQYF

clone size: -
D gene: TRBD1
J gene: TRBJ2-1
V gene: TRBV20-1
CDR3 DNA: TGCAGTGCTAGGCAGACAGGGGATCTAGGGGTCTTC
CDR3 protein: CSARQTGDLGVF

clone size: -
D gene: -
J gene: TRBJ1-2
V gene: TRBV5-1
CDR3 DNA: TGCGCCAGCAGCTTGTCGGGGGGCGCACGTTTAGGCCCCGGCTACACCTTC
CDR3 protein: CASSLSGGARLGPGYTF